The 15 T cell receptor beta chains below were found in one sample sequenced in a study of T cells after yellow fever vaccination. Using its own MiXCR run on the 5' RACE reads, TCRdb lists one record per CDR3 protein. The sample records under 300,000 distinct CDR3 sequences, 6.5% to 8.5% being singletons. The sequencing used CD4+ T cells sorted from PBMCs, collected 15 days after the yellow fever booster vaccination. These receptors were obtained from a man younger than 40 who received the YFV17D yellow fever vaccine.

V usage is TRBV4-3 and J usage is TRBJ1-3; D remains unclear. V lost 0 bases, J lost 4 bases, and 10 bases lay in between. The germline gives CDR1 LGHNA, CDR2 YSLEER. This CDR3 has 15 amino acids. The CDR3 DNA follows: TGCGCCAGCAGCCAAGAGGCAGTCGGGGGAAACACCATATATTTT. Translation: CASSQEAVGGNTIYF.

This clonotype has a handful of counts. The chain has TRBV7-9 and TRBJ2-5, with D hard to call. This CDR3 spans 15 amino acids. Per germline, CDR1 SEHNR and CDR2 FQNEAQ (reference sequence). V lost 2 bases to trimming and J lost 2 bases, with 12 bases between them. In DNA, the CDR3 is TGTGCCAGCAGCTTAACGCCGCCTAGACAAGAGACCCAGTACTTC. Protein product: CASSLTPPRQETQYF.

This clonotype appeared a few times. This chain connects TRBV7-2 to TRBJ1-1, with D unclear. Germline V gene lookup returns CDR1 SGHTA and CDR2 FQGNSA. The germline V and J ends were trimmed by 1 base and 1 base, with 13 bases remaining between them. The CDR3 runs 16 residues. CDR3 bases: TGTGCCAGCAGCTTAGGGGGTGGACGGAGGAACACTGAAGCTTTCTTT. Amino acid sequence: CASSLGGGRRNTEAFF.

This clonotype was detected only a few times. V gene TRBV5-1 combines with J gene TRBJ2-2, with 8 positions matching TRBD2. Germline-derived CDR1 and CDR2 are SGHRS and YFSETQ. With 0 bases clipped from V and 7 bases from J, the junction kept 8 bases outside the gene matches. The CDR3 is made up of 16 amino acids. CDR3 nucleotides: TGCGCCAGCAGCTTGGCGGGAGGGAGATCCGTCGGGGAGCTGTTTTTT. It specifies CASSLAGGRSVGELFF.

The CDR3 DNA follows: TGTGCCAGCAGCTCATCTATAGGGGGCGACTATGGCTACACCTTC. Translation: CASSSSIGGDYGYTF. This sequence joins TRBV7-6 and TRBJ1-2; TRBD1 matches at 7 bases. The CDR3 spans 15 residues. The V gene end was trimmed by 4 bases and the J gene end by 3 bases; junction bases not matched to a gene: 8. Germline V gene data show CDR1 as SGHVS and CDR2 as FNYEAQ.

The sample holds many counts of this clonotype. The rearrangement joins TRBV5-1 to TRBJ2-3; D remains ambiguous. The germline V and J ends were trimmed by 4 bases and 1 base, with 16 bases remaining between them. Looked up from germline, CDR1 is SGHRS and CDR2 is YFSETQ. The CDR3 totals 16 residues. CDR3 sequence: CASSASAVVGTDTQYF. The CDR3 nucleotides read TGCGCCAGCAGCGCGTCTGCGGTTGTGGGCACAGATACGCAGTATTTT.

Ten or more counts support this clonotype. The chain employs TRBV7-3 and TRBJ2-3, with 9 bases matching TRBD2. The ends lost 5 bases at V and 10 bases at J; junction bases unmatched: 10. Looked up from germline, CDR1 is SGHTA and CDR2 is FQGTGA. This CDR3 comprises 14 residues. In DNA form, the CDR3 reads TGTGCCAGCAGCCCCTCCCTTAGCGGGAGTGCGCAGTATTTT. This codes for CASSPSLSGSAQYF.

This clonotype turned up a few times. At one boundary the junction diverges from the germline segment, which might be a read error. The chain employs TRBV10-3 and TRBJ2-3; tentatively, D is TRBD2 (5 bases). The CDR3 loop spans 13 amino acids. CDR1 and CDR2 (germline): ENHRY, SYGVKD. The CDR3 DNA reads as TGTGCCATGAGTGAGGGATTTGGAGATACGCAGTATTTT. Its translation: CAMSEGFGDTQYF.

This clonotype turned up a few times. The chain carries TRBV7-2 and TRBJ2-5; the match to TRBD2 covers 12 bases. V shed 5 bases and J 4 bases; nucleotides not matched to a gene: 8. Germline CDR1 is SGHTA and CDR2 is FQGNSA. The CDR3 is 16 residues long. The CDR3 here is CASSSRLAGVAETQYF. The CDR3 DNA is TGTGCCAGCAGCAGCCGACTAGCGGGAGTCGCAGAGACCCAGTACTTC.

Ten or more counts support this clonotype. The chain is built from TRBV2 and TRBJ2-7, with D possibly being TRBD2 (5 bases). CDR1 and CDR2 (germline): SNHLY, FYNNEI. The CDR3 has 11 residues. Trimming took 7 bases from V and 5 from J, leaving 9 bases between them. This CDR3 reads CASTGKNEQYF. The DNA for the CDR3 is TGTGCCAGCACGGGGAAAAACGAGCAGTACTTC. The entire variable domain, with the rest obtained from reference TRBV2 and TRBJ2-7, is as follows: EPEVTQTPSHQVTQMGQEVILRCVPISNHLYFYWYRQILGQKVEFLVSFYNNEISEKSEIFDDQFSVERPDGSNFTLKIRSTKLEDSAMYFCASTGKNEQYFGPGTRLTVT.

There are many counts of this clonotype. The CDR3 reads CASSYSRGREQFF. CDR3 DNA: TGTGCCAGCAGTTACTCCCGTGGGAGGGAGCAGTTCTTC. The rearrangement uses TRBV6-5 and TRBJ2-1, with a weak D call TRBD2 (6 bases). Germline loops: CDR1 MNHEY, CDR2 SVGAGI. V lost 0 bases and J 10 bases, leaving 10 bases between the germline ends. The CDR3 has 13 amino acids.

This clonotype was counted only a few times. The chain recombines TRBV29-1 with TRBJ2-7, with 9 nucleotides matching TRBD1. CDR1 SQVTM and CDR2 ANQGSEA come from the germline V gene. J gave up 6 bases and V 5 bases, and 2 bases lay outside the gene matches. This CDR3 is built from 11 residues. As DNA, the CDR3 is TGCAGCGTTTCGGACAGGGGCGAGCAGTACTTC. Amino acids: CSVSDRGEQYF.

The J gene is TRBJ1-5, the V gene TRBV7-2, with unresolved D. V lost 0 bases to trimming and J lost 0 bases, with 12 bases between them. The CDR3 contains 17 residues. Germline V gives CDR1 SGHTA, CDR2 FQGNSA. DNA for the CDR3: TGTGCCAGCAGCTTAGCGCAACAGATTAGTAGCAATCAGCCCCAGCATTTT. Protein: CASSLAQQISSNQPQHF.

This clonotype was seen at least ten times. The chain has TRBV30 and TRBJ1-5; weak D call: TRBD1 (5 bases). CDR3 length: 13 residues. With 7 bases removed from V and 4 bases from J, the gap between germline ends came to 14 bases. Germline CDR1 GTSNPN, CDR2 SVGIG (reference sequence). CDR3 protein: CAYSQGRNQPQHF. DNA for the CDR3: TGTGCCTACTCCCAGGGCCGAAATCAGCCCCAGCATTTT.

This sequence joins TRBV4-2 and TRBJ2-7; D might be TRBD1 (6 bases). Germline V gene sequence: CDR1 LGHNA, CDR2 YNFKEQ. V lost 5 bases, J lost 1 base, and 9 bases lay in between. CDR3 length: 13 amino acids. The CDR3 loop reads CASSGGPSYEQYF. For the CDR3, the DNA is TGTGCCAGCAGCGGGGGCCCTTCCTACGAGCAGTACTTC.